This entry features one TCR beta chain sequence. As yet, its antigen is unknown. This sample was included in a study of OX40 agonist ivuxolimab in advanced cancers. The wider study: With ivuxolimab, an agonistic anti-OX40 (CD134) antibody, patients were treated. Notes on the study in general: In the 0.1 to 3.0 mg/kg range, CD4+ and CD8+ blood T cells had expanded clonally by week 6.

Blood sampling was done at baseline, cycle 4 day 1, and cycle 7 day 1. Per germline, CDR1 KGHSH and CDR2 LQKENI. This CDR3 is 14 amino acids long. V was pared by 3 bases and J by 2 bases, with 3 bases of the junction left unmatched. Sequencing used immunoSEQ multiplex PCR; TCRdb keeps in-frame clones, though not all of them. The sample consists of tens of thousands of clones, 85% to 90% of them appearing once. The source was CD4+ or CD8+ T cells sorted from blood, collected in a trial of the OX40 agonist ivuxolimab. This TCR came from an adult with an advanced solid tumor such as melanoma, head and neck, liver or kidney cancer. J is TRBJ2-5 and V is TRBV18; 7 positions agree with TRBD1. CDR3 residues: CASSPGQSQETQYF. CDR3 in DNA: TGTGCCAGCTCACCGGGACAGTCACAAGAGACCCAGTACTTC.